The 26 T cell receptor beta chains below all came from one sample that was sequenced in a study of CD8 T cells in ankylosing spondylitis. One entry per CDR3 protein, called by TCRdb with MiXCR from the 5' RACE reads. The sample records under 150,000 distinct CDR3 sequences, 8% to 9% being singletons. The specimen was synovial fluid, either unsorted or a sorted T cell fraction (not recorded which). These receptors all stem from a male donor with ankylosing spondylitis.

This chain joins TRBV5-4 and TRBJ2-3; 8 bases are shared with TRBD2. The CDR3 length is 16 residues. Losses at the gene ends were 3 bases for V and 3 bases for J; bases not matched to a gene: 9. Germline V gene data show CDR1 as SGHNT and CDR2 as YYREEE (reference sequence). The CDR3 DNA follows: TGTGCCAGCAGCTCCGTGGGGGGCGGGAGGACAGATACGCAGTATTTT. Translation: CASSSVGGGRTDTQYF. The full variable domain, its missing parts supplied by reference TRBV5-4 and TRBJ2-3, is ETGVTQSPTHLIKTRGQQVTLRCSSQSGHNTVSWYQQALGQGPQFIFQYYREEENGRGNFPPRFSGLQFPNYSSELNVNALELDDSALYLCASSSVGGGRTDTQYFGPGTRLTVL.

This clonotype was observed a handful of times. The rearrangement joins TRBV12-5 to TRBJ2-1; 10 nucleotides align to TRBD2. The CDR3 is 16 residues long. V was pared by 1 base and J by 5 bases, with 5 bases of the junction left unmatched. Germline lookup yields CDR1 LGHNT and CDR2 FRNRAP. The CDR3 loop reads CASGLARTSGNNEQFF. The CDR3 DNA sequence: TGTGCTAGTGGTTTGGCTAGGACTAGCGGTAACAATGAGCAGTTCTTC.

This clonotype has a count of ten or more. The chain uses TRBV19 and TRBJ1-2; 8 positions match TRBD1. Germline values: CDR1 LNHDA, CDR2 SQIVND (reference sequence). Trimming removed 7 bases from V and 6 bases from J; junction bases left unmatched: 7. The CDR3 is 13 residues long. The CDR3 DNA is TGTGCCAGTACAGGACAGGGAGCTGATGGCTACACCTTC. It yields the protein CASTGQGADGYTF. Filled out from reference TRBV19 and TRBJ1-2, the complete variable domain reads DGGITQSPKYLFRKEGQNVTLSCEQNLNHDAMYWYRQDPGQGLRLIYYSQIVNDFQKGDIAEGYSVSREKKESFPLTVTSAQKNPTAFYLCASTGQGADGYTFGSGTRLTVV.

This clonotype has at least ten counts. The genes are TRBV7-2 and TRBJ1-1; TRBD1 agrees at 8 bases. CDR3 size: 14 residues. V lost 2 bases and J lost 5; bases outside the gene matches: 4. Germline CDR1 and CDR2: SGHTA and FQGNSA. The CDR3 region is CASSLTGGGTEAFF. As DNA, the CDR3 is TGTGCCAGCAGCTTAACAGGGGGTGGGACTGAAGCTTTCTTT. Using reference TRBV7-2 and TRBJ1-1 for the parts outside the CDR3, the full variable domain is GAGVSQSPSNKVTEKGKDVELRCDPISGHTALYWYRQSLGQGLEFLIYFQGNSAPDKSGLPSDRFSAERTGGSVSTLTIQRTQQEDSAVYLCASSLTGGGTEAFFGQGTRLTVV.

This clonotype was recorded many times. The gene calls are TRBV6-2 or TRBV6-3 and TRBJ1-1; no definite D call. Germline V gives CDR1 MNHEY, CDR2 SVGEGT. The CDR3 runs to 13 residues. V was cut by 1 base and J by 2 bases, with 5 bases left in between. The CDR3 sequence is CASSYLTNTEAFF. In nucleotides, the CDR3 is TGTGCCAGCAGTTACTTGACAAACACTGAAGCTTTCTTT.

This clonotype was found many times. The CDR3 DNA reads as TGTGCCAGCAGCTTCGGGACAGCTAACACTGAAGCTTTCTTT. It codes for CASSFGTANTEAFF. The chain employs TRBV7-2 and TRBJ1-1, with 7 bases identical to TRBD1. This CDR3 spans 14 amino acids. Germline CDR1 is SGHTA and CDR2 is FQGNSA. The junction had 3 bases not matched to a gene; V was cut back by 3 bases and J by 2 bases. The full variable domain, its missing parts supplied by reference TRBV7-2 and TRBJ1-1, is GAGVSQSPSNKVTEKGKDVELRCDPISGHTALYWYRQSLGQGLEFLIYFQGNSAPDKSGLPSDRFSAERTGGSVSTLTIQRTQQEDSAVYLCASSFGTANTEAFFGQGTRLTVV.

This clonotype was detected many times. CDR3 loop: CSAIRDGDTEAFF. The CDR3 DNA reads TGCAGTGCTATCCGGGACGGTGACACTGAAGCTTTCTTT. The rearrangement links TRBV20-1 to TRBJ1-1; D possibly corresponds to TRBD1 (5 bases). CDR3 length: 13 residues. V was shortened by 4 bases and J by 3 bases, with 12 bases between the two germline ends. The germline CDR1 and CDR2 sequences are DFQATT and SNEGSKA (reference sequence).

Only a few counts were recorded for this clonotype. The chain uses TRBV30 and TRBJ1-3; D is unresolved. V was pared by 0 bases and J by 4 bases, with 10 bases between. Germline V gene data show CDR1 as GTSNPN and CDR2 as SVGIG (reference sequence). The CDR3 totals 14 residues. CDR3 sequence (DNA): TGTGCCTGGAGTGTCGGTGGTCCCGGAAACACCATATATTTT. Residues: CAWSVGGPGNTIYF.

This clonotype has at least ten counts. The chain couples TRBV6-6 to TRBJ2-6; the D gene is possibly TRBD2 (6 bases). From germline, CDR1 is MNHNY and CDR2 SVGAGI (reference sequence). Trimming removed 8 bases at V and 2 bases at J, with 7 bases between. CDR3 length: 13 residues. The CDR3 reads CASGGAGANVLTF. The CDR3 bases are TGTGCCAGCGGAGGGGCTGGGGCCAACGTCCTGACTTTC.

This clonotype showed up just a few times. The genes are TRBV5-4 and TRBJ2-6; D is undetermined. Germline V gives CDR1 SGHNT, CDR2 YYREEE (reference sequence). This CDR3 is built from 15 residues. Between the trimmed V and J ends, which lost 7 bases and 0 bases, there was a span of 11 bases. CDR3 in amino acids: CASEERVSGANVLTF. CDR3 nucleotides: TGTGCCAGCGAGGAGAGAGTCTCTGGGGCCAACGTCCTGACTTTC.

This clonotype was seen repeatedly, ten times or more. V is TRBV20-1 and J is TRBJ2-7, with TRBD1 matching 7 bases. The CDR3 has 14 amino acids. The ends lost 6 bases at V and 7 bases at J; junction bases unmatched: 15. Germline CDR1 reads DFQATT; CDR2 reads SNEGSKA (reference sequence). CDR3 amino acids: CSATLPGQYEEQYF. The CDR3 nucleotides are TGCAGTGCAACTCTCCCGGGACAGTATGAGGAGCAGTACTTC.

At least ten counts were recorded for this clonotype. V and J are TRBV28 and TRBJ2-4; D gene ambiguous. Germline CDR1 and CDR2: MDHEN and SYDVKM. V lost 5 bases, J lost 7 bases, and 9 bases lay in between. The CDR3 has 12 amino acids. CDR3 amino acids: CASSATVNIQYF. CDR3 nucleotide sequence: TGTGCCAGCAGTGCGACGGTTAACATTCAGTACTTC.

This clonotype was seen just once. The chain uses TRBV11-2 and TRBJ1-2; D remains unclear. The CDR3 has 13 residues. Trimming pared 4 bases from V and 7 bases from J, leaving 13 bases between. CDR1 SGHAT and CDR2 FQNNGV come from the germline V gene. The CDR3 here is CASSSIRTTGYTF. The CDR3 bases are TGTGCCAGCAGCTCGATCCGGACCACTGGCTACACCTTC.

The chain employs TRBV12-3 or TRBV12-4 and TRBJ1-5, with D perhaps TRBD1 (6 bases). The CDR3 is 15 residues long. Trimming took off 6 bases at V and 4 bases at J, with 16 bases between the two ends. The CDR3 protein is CASSPRGGQNQPQHF. The DNA of the CDR3 is TGTGCCAGCAGCCCAAGAGGGGGGCAGAATCAGCCCCAGCATTTT.

V and J are TRBV6-5 and TRBJ2-7, with no clear D. The V and J ends lost 2 bases and 2 bases respectively, with 10 bases between them. The CDR3 contains 14 residues. The germline CDR1 and CDR2 sequences are MNHEY and SVGAGI. The CDR3 loop reads CASSYSLQAYEQYF. The CDR3 DNA follows: TGTGCCAGCAGTTACAGTCTCCAAGCCTACGAGCAGTACTTC.

The table lists this clonotype with many counts. This sequence joins TRBV4-3 and TRBJ1-1, with no clear D. CDR3 length: 15 amino acids. Trimming shortened V by 3 bases and J by 3 bases, and 14 bases separated the two germline ends. The germline V gene has CDR1 LGHNA and CDR2 YSLEER. The CDR3, as DNA: TGCGCCAGCAGCCAGCTGGACGAAGGAGACACTGAAGCTTTCTTT. Protein sequence: CASSQLDEGDTEAFF.

CDR3 residues: CASSDGRAGTGNTIYF. The CDR3 nucleotides read TGTGCCAGCAGTGACGGACGGGCAGGCACTGGAAACACCATATATTTT. The V and J genes are TRBV6-1 and TRBJ1-3, with D uncertain. Germline V CDR1 and CDR2: MNHNS, SASEGT. V was clipped by 3 bases and J by 2 bases, with 14 bases between them. CDR3 size: 16 residues.

This clonotype occurred a few times. The chain has TRBV5-4 and TRBJ1-2, with a possible D match to TRBD1 (6 bases). This CDR3 contains 14 residues. Looked up from germline, CDR1 is SGHNT and CDR2 is YYREEE (reference sequence). The ends were cut back, 0 bases at V and 2 bases at J, with 8 bases in the middle. The CDR3 DNA follows: TGTGCCAGCAGCTTGGGGGGGCAGAACTATGGCTACACCTTC. This translates into CASSLGGQNYGYTF.

This clonotype was found many times. The chain uses TRBV12-5 and TRBJ1-1; the D is unclear. The CDR3 is 12 amino acids. Per the germline V gene, CDR1 is LGHNT and CDR2 is FRNRAP. Trimming took 7 bases from V and 8 from J, leaving 14 bases between them. In nucleotides, the CDR3 is TGTGCTAGTGCCGTACAAGGAGGAGAAGCTTTCTTT. Translated, it gives CASAVQGGEAFF.

This clonotype came up many times. The rearrangement uses TRBV20-1 and TRBJ1-1; 8 bases match TRBD1. The CDR3 spans 14 residues. The V gene's germline CDR1 is DFQATT and CDR2 SNEGSKA (reference sequence). The ends lost 1 base at V and 4 bases at J; junction bases unmatched: 5. CDR3 loop: CSARAHRGITEAFF. The DNA of the CDR3 is TGCAGTGCTAGAGCCCACAGGGGGATCACTGAAGCTTTCTTT.

This clonotype was observed a few times. The V call is TRBV7-8, the J call TRBJ2-1; TRBD2 matches at 8 bases. There are 18 residues in the CDR3. V gave up 4 bases and J gave up 0 bases; unmatched junction bases: 11. Germline CDR1 is SGHVS and CDR2 is FQNEAQ. The CDR3 protein is CASSSRASGFRSYNEQFF. CDR3 sequence (DNA): TGTGCCAGCAGCTCCCGGGCTAGCGGGTTTCGCTCCTACAATGAGCAGTTCTTC. The full variable domain, rest sourced from reference TRBV7-8 and TRBJ2-1, is GAGVSQSPRYKVAKRGQDVALRCDPISGHVSLFWYQQALGQGPEFLTYFQNEAQLDKSGLPSDRFFAERPEGSVSTLKIQRTQQEDSAVYLCASSSRASGFRSYNEQFFGPGTRLTVL.

The rearrangement joins TRBV10-3 to TRBJ2-7; 9 bases map to TRBD1. This CDR3 region has 15 residues. Germline-derived CDR1 and CDR2 are ENHRY and SYGVKD. J was trimmed by 6 bases and V by 6 bases; bases with no gene match: 12. Written as DNA, the CDR3 is TGTGCCATCAGAACCACAGGGGGCGAAGAAAGCGAGCAGTACTTC. It translates to CAIRTTGGEESEQYF.

This clonotype was recorded many times. This chain links TRBV20-1 with TRBJ2-7; 8 nucleotides match TRBD2. Germline V gives CDR1 DFQATT, CDR2 SNEGSKA (reference sequence). The CDR3 extends over 18 amino acids. V lost 2 bases to trimming and J lost 3 bases; unmatched junction nucleotides: 18. Here the CDR3 reads CSARSQGQSTSGLYEQYF. The CDR3 nucleotides are TGCAGTGCTAGAAGTCAGGGGCAGAGTACTAGCGGACTCTACGAGCAGTACTTC.

This chain links TRBV4-3 with TRBJ1-4; no clear D. The V gene lost 0 bases and the J gene lost 8 bases, with 10 bases spanning the gap. CDR3 length: 14 residues. Germline CDR1 LGHNA, CDR2 YSLEER. The CDR3 nucleotides read TGCGCCAGCAGCCAAGAAAGACTTCAAGAAAAACTGTTTTTT. Translating it yields CASSQERLQEKLFF.

The chain carries TRBV6-1 and TRBJ1-2; weak D call: TRBD1 (6 bases). This CDR3 is 14 amino acids long. Germline CDR1 reads MNHNS; CDR2 reads SASEGT. Trimming took 8 bases from V and 4 from J, leaving 17 bases between them. CDR3 region: CASLGRGRGYGYTF. CDR3 bases: TGTGCCAGCCTCGGGCGGGGGCGAGGCTATGGCTACACCTTC.

This rearrangement joins TRBV18 to TRBJ2-7; D is possibly TRBD1 (6 bases). Trimming took 5 bases from V and 3 from J, leaving 17 bases between them. The germline V gene encodes CDR1 KGHSH and CDR2 LQKENI. This CDR3 comprises 15 residues. In DNA, the CDR3 is TGTGCCAGCTCAAGTGGTCAGGGGAGATTCTACGAGCAGTACTTC. Amino acid sequence: CASSSGQGRFYEQYF.